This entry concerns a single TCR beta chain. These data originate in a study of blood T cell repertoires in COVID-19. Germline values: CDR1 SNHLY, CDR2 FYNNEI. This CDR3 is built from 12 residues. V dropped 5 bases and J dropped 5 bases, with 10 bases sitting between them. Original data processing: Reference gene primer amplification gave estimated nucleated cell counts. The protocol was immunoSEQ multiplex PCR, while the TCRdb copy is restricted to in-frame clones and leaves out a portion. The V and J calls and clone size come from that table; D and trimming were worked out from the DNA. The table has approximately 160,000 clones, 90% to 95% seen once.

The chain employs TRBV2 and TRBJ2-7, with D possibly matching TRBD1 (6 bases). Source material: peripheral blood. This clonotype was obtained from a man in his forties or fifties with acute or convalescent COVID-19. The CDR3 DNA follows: TGTGCCAGCAGTACGGACAGTGACGAGCAGTACTTC. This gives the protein CASSTDSDEQYF. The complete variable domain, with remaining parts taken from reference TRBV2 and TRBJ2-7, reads EPEVTQTPSHQVTQMGQEVILRCVPISNHLYFYWYRQILGQKVEFLVSFYNNEISEKSEIFDDQFSVERPDGSNFTLKIRSTKLEDSAMYFCASSTDSDEQYFGPGTRLTVT.